This T cell receptor beta chain emerged from a study of blood T cell repertoires in COVID-19 (TCRdb year 2020). Regarding the research as a whole: Collaborator samples came from the United States, Italy and Spain and covered acute and convalescent phases of COVID-19. The prospective study material was composed of cDNA or gDNA derived from T cells, B-cell-depleted T cells, or PBMCs. Deeply sampled blood TCRbeta repertoires from subjects exposed to, actively infected with, or recovered from COVID-19 were included in the dataset. The repertoires were released in a freely available public database meant as a resource for research on the immune response to SARS-CoV-2. The samples were drawn from the first 160 participants of the ongoing ImmuneRACE study and from over 950 subjects provided by 6 global collaborators. A de-identified subject ID, COVID-19 status, age in years and sex were almost always included in the sample metadata. Where available, HLA class I and class II types were taken from metadata supplied by the sample provider and were not determined by assay-based typing.

The junction carries 9 bases between V and J, which are trimmed by 0 bases and 4 bases respectively. Measured from the cysteine to the phenylalanine, the CDR3 is 14 residues long. The sequence is cut down to CDR3 DNA, 42 bases in frame from base 1. In the germline V gene, CDR1 corresponds to SGHVS and CDR2 to FQNEAQ. Results and caveats for the whole study, not just this receptor: How much clinical and demographic metadata was included differed by source and by participant, and the metadata was provided uncurated.

This clone was found once. Its antigen has not been determined. No quality values exist for individual bases; no much larger clone is one base distant. One collaborating source in Seattle enrolled patients while the patients were actively infected and followed the patients over time throughout the course of disease. Collaborating institutions collected whole blood in K2EDTA tubes following their own protocols. For TCRbeta analysis, collaborators shipped samples as frozen whole blood, isolated PBMCs, or DNA extracted from either of those sample types. The immunoSEQ Assay, a bias-controlled multiplex PCR, was used to amplify TCRbeta CDR3 regions from genomic DNA. On the authors' methods: The number of nucleated cells in each sample was estimated by amplification of reference gene primers within the assay. To quantify the absolute abundance of each unique TCRbeta CDR3 rearrangement, sequence reads were collapsed and filtered. For each sample, productive Simpson clonality was calculated as the square root of Simpson's diversity index over productive rearrangements. In TCRdb, the immuneACCESS table is reduced to in-frame sequences with V and J assigned. These tables do not hold every clone; where another copy was compared, an unresolved V gene accounts for under half, and the others remain unexplained. V and J calls and clone size are given by that table; D and trimming were obtained from the DNA. A total of a few hundred thousand clones appear in this sample, 85% to 90% of them only once. About 1% of the sample belongs to the ten largest clones.

The sequenced sample was peripheral blood. This sequence uses TRBV7-8 and TRBJ2-5; TRBD1 is possibly the D segment (6 matching bases). This clonotype originated in a woman in her thirties or forties with COVID-19, enrolled during active disease. The DNA sequence reads TGTGCCAGCAGCTTAGCGACAGGAGGAGAGACCCAGTACTTC. Its translation is CASSLATGGETQYF.